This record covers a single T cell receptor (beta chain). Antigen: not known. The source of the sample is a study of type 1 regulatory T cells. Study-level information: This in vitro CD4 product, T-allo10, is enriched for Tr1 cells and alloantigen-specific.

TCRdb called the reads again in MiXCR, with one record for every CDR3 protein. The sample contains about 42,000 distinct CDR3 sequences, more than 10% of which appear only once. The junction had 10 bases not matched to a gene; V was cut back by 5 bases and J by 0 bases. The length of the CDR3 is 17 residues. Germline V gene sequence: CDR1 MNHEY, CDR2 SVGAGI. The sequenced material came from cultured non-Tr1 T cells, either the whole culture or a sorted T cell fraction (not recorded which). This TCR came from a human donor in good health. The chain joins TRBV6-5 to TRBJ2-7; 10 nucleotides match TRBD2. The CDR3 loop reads CASSKTSGALSSYEQYF. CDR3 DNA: TGTGCCAGCAGTAAAACTAGCGGGGCCCTCAGCTCCTACGAGCAGTACTTC.